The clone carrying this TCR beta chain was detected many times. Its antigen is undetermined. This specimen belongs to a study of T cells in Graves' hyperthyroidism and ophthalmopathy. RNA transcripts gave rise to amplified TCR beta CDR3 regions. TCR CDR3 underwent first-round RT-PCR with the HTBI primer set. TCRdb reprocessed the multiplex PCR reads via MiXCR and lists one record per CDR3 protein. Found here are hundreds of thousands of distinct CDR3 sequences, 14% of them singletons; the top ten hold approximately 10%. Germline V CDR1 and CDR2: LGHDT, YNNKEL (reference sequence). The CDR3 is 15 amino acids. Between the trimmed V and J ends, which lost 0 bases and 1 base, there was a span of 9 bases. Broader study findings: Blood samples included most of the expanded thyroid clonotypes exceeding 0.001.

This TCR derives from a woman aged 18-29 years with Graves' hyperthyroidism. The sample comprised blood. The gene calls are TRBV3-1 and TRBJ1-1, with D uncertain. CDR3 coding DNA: TGTGCCAGCAGCCAAGAGCTCGGCCGGAACACTGAAGCTTTCTTT. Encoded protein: CASSQELGRNTEAFF.